A single sample is the source of the 11 T cell receptor beta chains below, sequenced in a study of blood T cell repertoires in COVID-19. Sequencing was performed with immunoSEQ multiplex PCR; in TCRdb, only in-frame clones are kept and a portion is missing. The sample holds about 170,000 clones, approximately 81% seen once. The sequenced sample was peripheral blood. The receptor set was obtained from a human donor with acute or convalescent COVID-19. The donor label of this sample is uncertain.

A single count supports this clone. CDR3 nucleotides: TGTGCCAGCAGCACACTACTACTCTACGAGCAGTACTTC. Amino acids: CASSTLLLYEQYF. The rearrangement links TRBV3-1 (or the pseudogene TRBV3-2) to TRBJ2-7, with D unclear. This CDR3 has 13 amino acids. V was cut by 5 bases and J by 3 bases, with 11 bases left in between. Looked up from germline, CDR1 is LGHDT and CDR2 is YNNKEL (reference sequence).

This clone was counted ten times or more. The chain recombines TRBV2 with TRBJ2-7, with a possible D match to TRBD1 (6 bases). CDR1 SNHLY and CDR2 FYNNEI come from the germline V gene. The V gene lost 1 base and the J gene lost 3 bases, with 10 bases spanning the gap. The CDR3 covers 14 residues. The CDR3 sequence: CASSEGSDSYEQYF. CDR3 nucleotide sequence: TGTGCCAGCAGTGAAGGTTCGGACAGCTACGAGCAGTACTTC.

J is TRBJ1-2 and V is TRBV11-2, with a tentative D call TRBD1 (6 bases). The germline CDR1 and CDR2 sequences are SGHAT and FQNNGV. The V end lost 6 bases, the J end lost 0 bases, and 8 bases lay between the germline ends. CDR3 size: 13 residues. CDR3 in DNA: TGTGCCAGCAGTCAGGGGCCTAACTATGGCTACACCTTC. It is translated as CASSQGPNYGYTF.

V is TRBV2 and J is TRBJ2-3; D remains unclear. Germline-derived CDR1 and CDR2 are SNHLY and FYNNEI. V was trimmed by 3 bases and J by 2 bases, leaving 9 bases between them. This CDR3 has 14 residues. CDR3 in amino acids: CASSDGLLTDTQYF. The CDR3, as DNA: TGTGCCAGCAGTGATGGGCTCCTCACAGATACGCAGTATTTT. Full variable domain (missing parts from reference TRBV2 and TRBJ2-3): EPEVTQTPSHQVTQMGQEVILRCVPISNHLYFYWYRQILGQKVEFLVSFYNNEISEKSEIFDDQFSVERPDGSNFTLKIRSTKLEDSAMYFCASSDGLLTDTQYFGPGTRLTVL.

The rearrangement links TRBV19 to TRBJ1-1; TRBD1 might be the D (6 bases). Germline V gives CDR1 LNHDA, CDR2 SQIVND (reference sequence). Deletions cut 3 bases from V and 2 bases from J, with 13 bases between. The CDR3 extends over 15 amino acids. The CDR3 nucleotides read TGTGCCAGTAGTATCAAGACAGGTTTTAACACTGAAGCTTTCTTT. The encoded protein is CASSIKTGFNTEAFF.

The V and J genes are TRBV24-1 and TRBJ2-2; D not certain. The germline V gene encodes CDR1 KGHDR and CDR2 SFDVKD. The length of the CDR3 is 18 residues. Trimming shortened V by 4 bases and J by 0 bases, and 17 bases separated the two germline ends. The CDR3 loop is CATSDPTQVTSNTGELFF. As DNA, the CDR3 is TGTGCCACCAGTGACCCCACTCAAGTTACTTCGAACACCGGGGAGCTGTTTTTT.

The chain combines TRBV2 with TRBJ1-6; a weak D match, TRBD1 (6 bases). CDR3 length: 16 amino acids. V shed 5 bases and J shed 6 bases, with 17 bases lying between them. Germline V gene data show CDR1 as SNHLY and CDR2 as FYNNEI. The CDR3 sequence: CASSLEGVAGNSPLHF. The CDR3, as DNA: TGTGCCAGCAGTCTAGAGGGGGTAGCGGGTAATTCACCCCTCCACTTT.

The J gene is TRBJ1-1, the V gene TRBV7-9; the match to TRBD1 covers 9 bases. Germline V gene data show CDR1 as SEHNR and CDR2 as FQNEAQ (reference sequence). This CDR3 has 16 residues. V lost 6 bases, J lost 7 bases, and 15 bases stayed unmatched. CDR3 DNA: TGTGCCAGCAGTAACGGGGAAGGACAGGGGCGAAGTGAAGCTTTCTTT. Its protein is CASSNGEGQGRSEAFF.

The V gene is TRBV29-1, the J gene TRBJ2-1, with 10 bases that match TRBD1. Looked up from germline, CDR1 is SQVTM and CDR2 is ANQGSEA. V shed 8 bases, J shed 12 bases, and the junction held 13 bases outside the gene matches. This CDR3 is built from 13 residues. CDR3 loop: CSTTGTGEIGQFF. In DNA form, the CDR3 reads TGCAGCACCACCGGGACAGGGGAAATTGGGCAGTTCTTC.

The genes are TRBV5-1 and TRBJ1-5; 8 bases are a match to TRBD1. V shed 1 base, J shed 2 bases, and the junction held 2 bases outside the gene matches. Germline values: CDR1 SGHRS, CDR2 YFSETQ. The CDR3 has 15 amino acids. The CDR3 DNA reads as TGCGCCAGCAGCTTGCAGGGGGCTGGCAATCAGCCCCAGCATTTT. This gives the protein CASSLQGAGNQPQHF. Full variable domain (outside the CDR3, taken from reference TRBV5-1 and TRBJ1-5): KAGVTQTPRYLIKTRGQQVTLSCSPISGHRSVSWYQQTPGQGLQFLFEYFSETQRNKGNFPGRFSGRQFSNSRSEMNVSTLELGDSALYLCASSLQGAGNQPQHFGDGTRLSIL.

The rearrangement joins TRBV27 to TRBJ1-6, with 7 bases aligning to TRBD1. There are 13 residues in the CDR3. Germline CDR1 MNHEY, CDR2 SMNVEV (reference sequence). V lost 4 bases to trimming and J lost 10 bases; unmatched junction nucleotides: 4. As DNA, the CDR3 is TGTGCCAGCAGTTCCTGGGACAGCTCACCCCTCCACTTT. It specifies CASSSWDSSPLHF.